This T cell receptor (beta chain) was recovered during a study of cytomegalovirus exposure and HLA in healthy donors. Sequenced by immunoSEQ multiplex PCR; TCRdb stores in-frame clones only, minus some. The sample lists 90,000 to 150,000 clones, more than 75% seen once, with 2% to 2.5% in the top ten. This CDR3 comprises 13 residues. Trimming removed 3 bases from V and 4 bases from J, with 9 bases in between. Germline CDR1 is MNHEY and CDR2 is SMNVEV (reference sequence). The chain combines TRBV27 with TRBJ1-2; perhaps TRBD1 as D (6 bases). The TCR comes from a woman aged 25 to 39 in good health and CMV-seronegative. The specimen was PBMCs. CDR3 sequence (DNA): TGTGCCAGCAGTTTTCAGGGGAGCTATGGCTACACCTTC. Protein: CASSFQGSYGYTF.